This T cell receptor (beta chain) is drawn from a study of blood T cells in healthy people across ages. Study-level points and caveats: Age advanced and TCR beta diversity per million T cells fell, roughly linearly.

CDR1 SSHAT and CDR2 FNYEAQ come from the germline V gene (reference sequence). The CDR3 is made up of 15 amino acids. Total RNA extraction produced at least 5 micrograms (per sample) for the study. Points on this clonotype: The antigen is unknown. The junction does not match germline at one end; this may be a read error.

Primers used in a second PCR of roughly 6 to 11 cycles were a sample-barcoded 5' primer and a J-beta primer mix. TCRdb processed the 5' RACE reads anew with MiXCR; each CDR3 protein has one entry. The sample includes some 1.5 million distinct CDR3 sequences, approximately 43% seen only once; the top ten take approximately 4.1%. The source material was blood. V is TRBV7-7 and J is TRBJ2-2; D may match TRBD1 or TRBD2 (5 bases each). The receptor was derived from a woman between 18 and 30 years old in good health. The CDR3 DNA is TGTGCTAGCAGCTTAGAGGGACGAAACACCGGGGAGCTGTTTTTT. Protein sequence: CASSLEGRNTGELFF.